Described below is a single T cell receptor beta chain sequence and its context. Antigen: not known. An input of about 0.5 to 1 ug of RNA was subjected to reverse transcription using random hexamers. A single record per CDR3 protein comes from TCRdb applying MiXCR to the immunoSEQ multiplex PCR reads. The data hold under 95,000 distinct CDR3 sequences, with around 93% observed a single time. This record belongs to a study of CD8 T cells in Susac syndrome. Looking at the study overall: Among the sequenced Susac syndrome patients, 5 or 6 had active disease while 8 or 9 were in remission. Overall study results and limits: It was acknowledged in the study that its TCR sequencing and HLA analysis involved a relatively small number of individuals.

CDR3 length: 13 residues. V was shortened by 8 bases and J by 0 bases, with 7 bases between the two germline ends. Per germline, CDR1 ENHRY and CDR2 SYGVKD. The chain links TRBV10-3 to TRBJ1-4; D unresolved. Specimen: CD8+ T cells from PBMCs. The TCR sequence derives from a human donor with Susac syndrome. The CDR3 region has the DNA TGTGCCATCTCGGAGACAACTAATGAAAAACTGTTTTTT. The encoded protein is CAISETTNEKLFF.